The entry below gives a single T cell receptor beta chain sequence along with its context. What it recognizes is unknown. This sample's time point: technical triplicate 2. Sorted libraries drew on some 910,000 CD4+ or CD8+ T cells. This specimen belongs to a study of neurological immune-mediated disorders. The CDR3 is 12 amino acids. With 5 bases clipped from V and 7 bases from J, the junction kept 3 bases outside the gene matches. The germline CDR1 and CDR2 sequences are MNHEY and SVGEGT. Study results and limitations: Expanded clones shared no CDR3 amino acid sequences across subjects, suggesting private repertoires in all groups.

TCRdb re-called the 5' RACE reads with MiXCR, one entry per CDR3 protein. The sample includes about 32,000 distinct CDR3 sequences, 13% of them seen just once. The V and J genes are TRBV6-2 or TRBV6-3 and TRBJ2-7; the match to TRBD1 covers 9 bases. The sequence was collected from a female donor with HTLV-1-associated myelopathy (HAM/TSP). Sequences were obtained from CD4+ T cells from blood. CDR3 DNA sequence: TGTGCCAGCAGTCGGGACAGGGATGAGCAGTACTTC. Encoded protein: CASSRDRDEQYF.